This T cell receptor beta chain was documented in a study of cytomegalovirus exposure and HLA in healthy donors. Study-wide results and caveats: Previously analyzed data showed that most TCR beta V segments were productive at a frequency of about 90% or about 30%. In a later analysis, parvovirus B19, influenza, CMV and Epstein-Barr virus appeared linked to several top co-occurrence clusters.

This clone was detected once. Its antigen is as yet unknown. Looked up from germline, CDR1 is MDHEN and CDR2 is SYDVKM. V lost 2 bases to trimming and J lost 5 bases; unmatched junction nucleotides: 6. The CDR3 covers 16 residues. Primers: 60 Vbeta forward and 13 Jbeta reverse. Clones were read by immunoSEQ multiplex PCR, and TCRdb kept only the in-frame ones, dropping some. This table holds about 250,000 clones, roughly 80% found once. This chain joins TRBV28 and TRBJ2-1; TRBD2 agrees at 10 bases. Sequenced: PBMCs. The TCR comes from a girl aged 2-10 years in good health and CMV-seronegative. CDR3 in DNA: TGTGCCAGCAGTTTACCCGCTAGCGGGAGTCACAATGAGCAGTTCTTC. As protein: CASSLPASGSHNEQFF.